This TCR beta chain emerged from a study of control samples from healthy donors and cancer patients. Assay: immunoSEQ multiplex PCR; the TCRdb copy retains only in-frame clones and omits some. The profile shows under 70,000 clones, 88% of them singletons. With 2 bases removed from V and 9 bases from J, the gap between germline ends came to 8 bases. Germline assignment: CDR1 GTSNPN and CDR2 SVGIG (reference sequence). CDR3 length: 11 amino acids. The chain links TRBV30 to TRBJ2-1; D uncertain. The sequence was collected from a man aged 45 to 65 in good health. The sequenced material came from blood. The CDR3: CAWSRRSEQFF. The DNA for the CDR3 is TGTGCCTGGAGTAGGAGAAGTGAGCAGTTCTTC. The full variable domain, rest sourced from reference TRBV30 and TRBJ2-1, is SQTIHQWPATLVQPVGSPLSLECTVEGTSNPNLYWYRQAAGRGLQLLFYSVGIGQISSEVPQNLSASRPQDRQFILSSKKLLLSDSGFYLCAWSRRSEQFFGPGTRLTVL.